These 15 T cell receptor beta chains originate from one sample sequenced in a study of type 1 regulatory T cells. One entry per CDR3 protein results from TCRdb running MiXCR on the reads. This table holds 15,000 to 20,000 distinct CDR3 sequences, roughly 10% found once. The sample consisted of CD4+ T cells, either the whole sample or a sorted fraction (not recorded which). The receptor source for this set is a human donor in good health.

About this clonotype: It may be a read error: a sequence one base away is much more abundant. CDR3 coding DNA: TGTGTCAGCAGCAAAGGGGGACTAGCGGGTTGGAATGAGCAGTTCTTC. It specifies CVSSKGGLAGWNEQFF. V usage is TRBV21-1 and J usage is TRBJ2-1; the D call in the table, TRBD2, was not verified against the DNA. TRBV21-1 counts as a pseudogene. The CDR3 is made up of 16 amino acids.

Turning to this clonotype: This could be a read error, since a much larger clone is one nucleotide away. The CDR3 loop is CASSLASGVTGANVLTF. The CDR3 DNA sequence: TGTGCCAGCAGTTTAGCCAGCGGGGTAACTGGGGCCAACGTCCTGACTTTC. The V and J genes are TRBV27 and TRBJ2-6; 7 positions match TRBD2. The CDR3 contains 17 residues. Germline CDR1 reads MNHEY; CDR2 reads SMNVEV (reference sequence). V was pared by 2 bases and J by 2 bases, with 6 bases of the junction left unmatched. The entire variable domain, with the rest obtained from reference TRBV27 and TRBJ2-6, is as follows: EAQVTQNPRYLITVTGKKLTVTCSQNMNHEYMSWYRQDPGLGLRQIYYSMNVEVTDKGDVPEGYKVSRKEKRNFPLILESPSPNQTSLYFCASSLASGVTGANVLTFGAGSRLTVL.

The chain employs TRBV30 and TRBJ1-1; no reliable D call. This CDR3 comprises 13 residues. V shed 5 bases and J shed 5 bases, with 15 bases lying between them. Germline lookup yields CDR1 GTSNPN and CDR2 SVGIG (reference sequence). CDR3 nucleotides: TGTGCCTGGCGACTACTTTCGAAGACTGAAGCTTTCTTT. Translated, it gives CAWRLLSKTEAFF.

This clonotype came up many times. The chain combines TRBV24-1 with TRBJ2-1; D gene unclear. The length of the CDR3 is 12 residues. Germline CDR1 is KGHDR and CDR2 is SFDVKD. The ends were cut back, 5 bases at V and 4 bases at J, with 5 bases in the middle. The CDR3 sequence: CATSVAYNEQFF. DNA of the CDR3: TGTGCCACCAGTGTCGCTTACAATGAGCAGTTCTTC.

The chain carries TRBV5-1 and TRBJ2-7, with D perhaps TRBD2 (6 bases). The CDR3 is 13 residues long. The V and J ends lost 4 bases and 5 bases respectively, with 13 bases between them. Per germline, CDR1 SGHRS and CDR2 YFSETQ. CDR3 sequence (DNA): TGCGCCAGCAGCGAGGGAGGAAGTAACGAGCAGTACTTC. Protein product: CASSEGGSNEQYF.

There are many counts of this clonotype. A junction boundary mismatches the germline segment, possibly from a read error. J is TRBJ2-1 and V is TRBV29-1; TRBD1 is a possible D gene (8 bases). From germline, CDR1 is SQVTM and CDR2 ANQGSEA. The CDR3 totals 13 residues. CDR3 sequence reads: CSVAGQVSREQLF. The CDR3 nucleotides are TGCAGCGTAGCGGGACAGGTATCGCGTGAGCAGCTCTTC.

This clonotype was detected many times. The chain couples TRBV5-8 to TRBJ2-2; TRBD2 is a possible D gene (6 bases). CDR3 size: 16 residues. CDR1 and CDR2 from the germline V gene are SGHTS and YDEGEE. Trimming removed 1 base from V and 5 bases from J, with 15 bases in between. The CDR3 coding sequence is TGTGCCAGCAGCTTGACTAGCTGGGATTATACCGGGGAGCTGTTTTTT. Translation: CASSLTSWDYTGELFF.

At least ten counts were recorded for this clonotype. The chain carries TRBV5-1 and TRBJ2-6, with a weak D call TRBD1 (6 bases). This CDR3 has 16 residues. The V gene's germline CDR1 is SGHRS and CDR2 YFSETQ. V gave up 6 bases and J gave up 0 bases, with 13 bases separating them. The CDR3 here is CASMNRESSGANVLTF. CDR3 sequence (DNA): TGCGCCAGCATGAACAGGGAAAGCTCTGGGGCCAACGTCCTGACTTTC.

This clonotype is medium-sized in the sample. The J gene is TRBJ2-2, the V gene TRBV25-1; TRBD2 is a possible D gene (6 bases). Trimming shortened V by 3 bases and J by 5 bases, and 16 bases separated the two germline ends. CDR1 and CDR2 from the germline V gene are MGHDK and SYGVNS. The CDR3 has 16 amino acids. The CDR3 DNA is TGTGCCAGCAGTGAGAGGAGGGCACCGGGGACCGGGGAGCTGTTTTTT. Its protein product is CASSERRAPGTGELFF.

V and J are TRBV5-1 and TRBJ1-1; a possible D gene is TRBD1 (5 bases). The CDR3 is made up of 14 amino acids. V lost 3 bases, J lost 1 base, and 10 bases lay in between. CDR1 is SGHRS, CDR2 YFSETQ, per germline. Here the CDR3 reads CASSSTGTNTEAFF. In DNA form, the CDR3 reads TGCGCCAGCAGCTCAACAGGAACGAACACTGAAGCTTTCTTT.

This clonotype has a count of ten or more. The chain has TRBV20-1 and TRBJ2-3; no firm D call. Trimming removed 4 bases at V and 5 bases at J, with 4 bases between. There are 10 residues in the CDR3. From germline, CDR1 is DFQATT and CDR2 SNEGSKA (reference sequence). CDR3 region: CSATGDTQYF. Written as DNA, the CDR3 is TGCAGTGCTACCGGAGATACGCAGTATTTT.

This chain links TRBV5-1 with TRBJ1-1, with D possibly TRBD1 on 6 matching bases. The V and J ends lost 1 base and 1 base respectively, with 11 bases between them. The germline V gene encodes CDR1 SGHRS and CDR2 YFSETQ. The CDR3 consists of 15 residues. The CDR3 region is CASSLPDRKNTEAFF. The CDR3 DNA reads as TGCGCCAGCAGCTTGCCGGACAGAAAGAACACTGAAGCTTTCTTT.

This clonotype was recorded at least ten times. The chain uses TRBV29-1 and TRBJ1-2, with D perhaps TRBD1 (5 bases). The CDR3 contains 14 residues. Trimming shortened V by 6 bases and J by 6 bases, and 20 bases separated the two germline ends. Germline CDR1 SQVTM, CDR2 ANQGSEA. The CDR3 reads CSVALMGQGNGYTF. The DNA for the CDR3 is TGCAGCGTAGCCTTAATGGGGCAAGGGAATGGCTACACCTTC. Filled out from reference TRBV29-1 and TRBJ1-2, the complete variable domain reads SAVISQKPSRDICQRGTSLTIQCQVDSQVTMMFWYRQQPGQSLTLIATANQGSEATYESGFVIDKFPISRPNLTFSTLTVSNMSPEDSSIYLCSVALMGQGNGYTFGSGTRLTVV.

This chain connects TRBV30 to TRBJ2-7; D unclear. The CDR3 has 11 amino acids. The germline V gene has CDR1 GTSNPN and CDR2 SVGIG (reference sequence). The germline V and J ends were trimmed by 4 bases and 6 bases, with 10 bases remaining between them. The CDR3 DNA reads as TGTGCCTGGACGATGTTGGGCGAGCAGTACTTC. Protein: CAWTMLGEQYF.

This clonotype was seen many times. The chain employs TRBV18 and TRBJ1-4, with a weak D call TRBD1 (5 bases). Germline V lookup: CDR1 KGHSH, CDR2 LQKENI. V was clipped by 3 bases and J by 7 bases, with 18 bases between them. This CDR3 comprises 16 residues. CDR3 nucleotides: TGTGCCAGCTCACCGCAGCACGGGGCCCCAGGTGAAAAACTGTTTTTT. Protein product: CASSPQHGAPGEKLFF.